Below, 11 T cell receptor beta chains from the same sample are listed, as sequenced in a study of regulatory dendritic cells for organ transplantation. These TCRs are of unknown antigen specificity. This table comes from immunoSEQ multiplex PCR, and its TCRdb copy is limited to in-frame clones, with some not included. In the table there are about 20,000 clones, over 75% of which are singletons. Sorted subsets were CFSE-labeled and cultured approximately 5 days with allogeneic dendritic cells. Sequencing was carried out using naive CD4+ T cells from blood cultured with dendritic cells. Documented subset: CD45RA+ naive T cells. All receptors come from a human donor in good health.

The chain uses TRBV29-1 and TRBJ1-1; maybe TRBD1 (6 bases). V lost 2 bases to trimming and J lost 1 base, with 11 bases between them. The CDR3 spans 14 residues. Germline CDR1 SQVTM, CDR2 ANQGSEA. CDR3 in amino acids: CSVENRASNTEAFF. Written as DNA, the CDR3 is TGCAGCGTTGAAAACAGGGCCTCGAACACTGAAGCTTTCTTT. The whole variable domain, remainder taken from reference TRBV29-1 and TRBJ1-1, is SAVISQKPSRDICQRGTSLTIQCQVDSQVTMMFWYRQQPGQSLTLIATANQGSEATYESGFVIDKFPISRPNLTFSTLTVSNMSPEDSSIYLCSVENRASNTEAFFGQGTRLTVV.

The rearrangement uses TRBV27 and TRBJ1-1; 11 nucleotides align to TRBD1. Germline-derived CDR1 and CDR2 are MNHEY and SMNVEV (reference sequence). This CDR3 has 13 amino acids. The V gene end was trimmed by 7 bases and the J gene end by 7 bases; junction bases not matched to a gene: 5. The CDR3: CASTRTGGGEAFF. CDR3 nucleotide sequence: TGTGCCAGCACCCGGACAGGGGGCGGTGAAGCTTTCTTT.

This chain uses TRBV27 with TRBJ2-5, with TRBD2 matching 10 bases. The CDR3 runs 14 residues. The V and J ends lost 10 bases and 5 bases, in that order; junction bases with no gene match: 10. Germline values: CDR1 MNHEY, CDR2 SMNVEV (reference sequence). The CDR3 DNA sequence: TGTGCCACAGGGCTAGCGGGAGTGCCGGAGACCCAGTACTTC. Its protein is CATGLAGVPETQYF.

This clone occurred once. At one of its ends the junction is not consistent with the germline gene, which may arise from a read error. The chain recombines TRBV30 with TRBJ1-4; D remains ambiguous. Per the germline V gene, CDR1 is GTSNPN and CDR2 is SVGIG (reference sequence). CDR3 length: 15 amino acids. CDR3 sequence: CTWGNEATTNEKLFF. The CDR3 nucleotides are TGTACCTGGGGAAATGAAGCGACAACTAATGAAAAACTGTTTTTT.

V usage is TRBV7-8 and J usage is TRBJ2-5; D perhaps matches TRBD2 (5 bases). The CDR3 runs 16 residues. V lost 3 bases, J lost 7 bases, and 21 bases lay in between. Germline assignment: CDR1 SGHVS and CDR2 FQNEAQ. In DNA form, the CDR3 reads TGTGCCAGCAGCTTTCGTCGGATAAGGCACGAGGGGACCCAGTACTTC. This encodes CASSFRRIRHEGTQYF.

The chain employs TRBV19 and TRBJ2-1; TRBD2 agrees at 8 bases. J gave up 9 bases and V 6 bases, and 10 bases lay outside the gene matches. The CDR3 sequence is 14 residues long. Looked up from germline, CDR1 is LNHDA and CDR2 is SQIVND (reference sequence). The CDR3 DNA reads TGTGCCAGTAGAAAGAGAGCGGGGGTTGGTGAGCAGTTCTTC. This codes for CASRKRAGVGEQFF.

This chain joins TRBV7-3 and TRBJ2-1, with D perhaps TRBD1 (6 bases). This CDR3 spans 13 amino acids. Germline V CDR1 and CDR2: SGHTA, FQGTGA. The V end lost 5 bases, the J end lost 5 bases, and 10 bases lay between the germline ends. The CDR3 region is CASSRDRNNEQFF. In DNA, the CDR3 is TGTGCCAGCAGCCGAGACAGGAACAATGAGCAGTTCTTC.

V is TRBV7-3 and J is TRBJ1-1; a possible D gene is TRBD1 (5 bases). The V gene lost 5 bases and the J gene lost 1 base, with 8 bases spanning the gap. CDR1 and CDR2 (germline): SGHTA, FQGTGA. This CDR3 region has 13 residues. The CDR3 DNA reads TGTGCCAGCAGCCGGGACCCGAACACTGAAGCTTTCTTT. Translated, it gives CASSRDPNTEAFF.

CDR3 region: CASSLVVSLSSAGELFF. As DNA, the CDR3 is TGTGCCAGCAGCTTAGTCGTGAGTCTTAGTTCTGCCGGGGAGCTGTTTTTT. The rearrangement links TRBV11-2 to TRBJ2-2; D not resolved. Germline V gene sequence: CDR1 SGHAT, CDR2 FQNNGV. V was trimmed by 1 base and J by 6 bases, leaving 18 bases between them. The CDR3 sequence is 17 residues long.

The chain is built from TRBV10-2 and TRBJ2-3, with 9 positions matching TRBD2. The V gene's germline CDR1 is WSHSY and CDR2 SAAADI. Trimming removed 8 bases from V and 3 bases from J; junction bases left unmatched: 6. The CDR3 loop spans 14 amino acids. In nucleotides, the CDR3 is TGCGCCAGCGGAATAGCGGGAGAGACAGATACGCAGTATTTT. Protein sequence: CASGIAGETDTQYF.

The V and J genes are TRBV4-2 and TRBJ2-7, with TRBD2 identical over 13 bases. The V gene end was trimmed by 0 bases and the J gene end by 0 bases; junction bases not matched to a gene: 2. This CDR3 is built from 17 residues. Germline values: CDR1 LGHNA, CDR2 YNFKEQ. The CDR3 coding sequence is TGTGCCAGCAGCCAAGAAGGACTAGCGGGAGACTCCTACGAGCAGTACTTC. Translating gives CASSQEGLAGDSYEQYF.